Each of the 32 T cell receptor beta chains below was sequenced from the same sample in a study of T cell responses to AZD1222 COVID-19 vaccine (dated by TCRdb to the early 2020s). The sample's time point label is to be understood as: baseline before first vaccination. Libraries were made using the immunoSEQ multiplex PCR assay. Here the immuneACCESS table is served through TCRdb, limited to in-frame sequences with V and J called. Missing clones are a known gap in these copies; in checked studies unresolved V genes cover under half, and the rest lacks a known reason. For this sample the table gives 150,000 to 200,000 clones, of which 85% to 95% were detected only once. Jointly, the top ten make up roughly 10% of the sample. This specimen consisted of peripheral blood, obtained on day 0 of AZD1222 vaccination. The source is an adult in good health.

The chain combines TRBV2 with TRBJ2-3; no clear D. V shed 7 bases and J shed 1 base, with 12 bases lying between them. The germline CDR1 and CDR2 sequences are SNHLY and FYNNEI. The CDR3 sequence is 14 residues long. CDR3 in DNA: TGTGCCAGCACCCAGGCGGCGGGCACAGATACGCAGTATTTT. Its protein is CASTQAAGTDTQYF. The full variable domain, rest sourced from reference TRBV2 and TRBJ2-3, is EPEVTQTPSHQVTQMGQEVILRCVPISNHLYFYWYRQILGQKVEFLVSFYNNEISEKSEIFDDQFSVERPDGSNFTLKIRSTKLEDSAMYFCASTQAAGTDTQYFGPGTRLTVL.

This sequence joins TRBV7-2 and TRBJ2-2; weak D call: TRBD2 (6 bases). The CDR3 has 17 residues. Germline loops: CDR1 SGHTA, CDR2 FQGNSA. Between the trimmed V and J ends, which lost 5 bases and 2 bases, there was a span of 18 bases. CDR3: CASSQTSLGSNTGELFF. In nucleotides, the CDR3 is TGTGCCAGCAGCCAGACCTCACTCGGGAGTAACACCGGGGAGCTGTTTTTT.

The rearrangement links TRBV6-5 to TRBJ2-7; 9 bases line up with TRBD2. CDR3 length: 14 residues. Losses at the gene ends were 2 bases for V and 6 bases for J; bases not matched to a gene: 5. The germline CDR1 and CDR2 sequences are MNHEY and SVGAGI. The CDR3 reads CASSYVGLAREQYF. The DNA for the CDR3 is TGTGCCAGCAGTTACGTAGGACTAGCGCGCGAGCAGTACTTC.

This sequence joins TRBV15 and TRBJ2-7, with unresolved D. The V gene's germline CDR1 is LNHNV and CDR2 YYDKDF (reference sequence). This CDR3 spans 11 amino acids. V was clipped by 4 bases and J by 5 bases, with 6 bases between them. As DNA, the CDR3 is TGTGCCACCAGCACCATGAACGAGCAGTACTTC. Residues: CATSTMNEQYF.

The chain combines TRBV18 with TRBJ1-5, with TRBD1 as a possible D gene (5 bases). V gave up 3 bases and J gave up 2 bases, with 14 bases separating them. This CDR3 comprises 16 residues. Germline V gene data show CDR1 as KGHSH and CDR2 as LQKENI. The CDR3 here is CASSPRQSRGNQPQHF. The CDR3 nucleotides are TGTGCCAGCTCACCGAGACAGTCCCGGGGCAATCAGCCCCAGCATTTT.

CDR3 in amino acids: CATSSHSSNQPQHF. The DNA for the CDR3 is TGTGCCACCAGCAGCCACAGTAGCAATCAGCCCCAGCATTTT. This chain uses TRBV15 with TRBJ1-5; D not certain. Trimming pared 3 bases from V and 0 bases from J, leaving 6 bases between. This CDR3 has 14 residues. Germline loops: CDR1 LNHNV, CDR2 YYDKDF (reference sequence).

This clone has only one observation. This chain joins TRBV30 and TRBJ1-6; 7 bases map to TRBD1. In germline, CDR1 is GTSNPN, CDR2 SVGIG (reference sequence). Unmatched junction bases numbered 6, after V lost 4 bases and J lost 9 bases. The CDR3 is 13 amino acids. The CDR3 reads CAWMGQSGSPLHF. CDR3 nucleotide sequence: TGTGCCTGGATGGGACAGTCGGGTTCACCCCTCCACTTT.

This sequence joins TRBV6-5 and TRBJ1-1, with D maybe TRBD1 (5 bases). The V end was cut by 8 bases, the J end by 3 bases, with 13 bases between. This CDR3 is 13 amino acids long. Germline CDR1 reads MNHEY; CDR2 reads SVGAGI. This CDR3 is CASRGAGDTEAFF. CDR3 bases: TGTGCCAGCCGGGGCGCCGGAGACACTGAAGCTTTCTTT.

This clone came up a few times. This chain uses TRBV6-6 with TRBJ1-2; D gene uncertain. The V end was cut by 6 bases, the J end by 3 bases, with 11 bases between. The CDR3 covers 13 residues. Germline CDR1 and CDR2: MNHNY and SVGAGI (reference sequence). CDR3 amino acids: CASSPSQDYGYTF. The CDR3 DNA reads TGTGCCAGCAGCCCCTCTCAAGACTATGGCTACACCTTC.

The chain employs TRBV4-1 and TRBJ1-1; D remains ambiguous. CDR3 size: 14 residues. The germline CDR1 and CDR2 sequences are MGHRA and YSYEKL. With 0 bases removed from V and 2 bases from J, the gap between germline ends came to 7 bases. Written as DNA, the CDR3 is TGCGCCAGCAGCCAAGACGCGGGAAACACTGAAGCTTTCTTT. This translates into CASSQDAGNTEAFF.

The rearrangement uses TRBV10-3 and TRBJ1-1; 9 bases are a match to TRBD1. V lost 10 bases, J lost 1 base, and 13 bases stayed unmatched. In germline, CDR1 is ENHRY, CDR2 SYGVKD. The CDR3 extends over 16 amino acids. The CDR3 sequence: CATHLTGGGGNTEAFF. The CDR3 DNA sequence: TGTGCCACGCATCTCACAGGGGGCGGGGGGAACACTGAAGCTTTCTTT.

The chain is built from TRBV5-1 and TRBJ2-1, with D hard to call. Trimming took 6 bases from V and 5 from J, leaving 18 bases between them. In germline, CDR1 is SGHRS, CDR2 YFSETQ. CDR3 length equals 15 residues. For the CDR3, the DNA is TGCGCCAGCAACCCCGGTGTTCTCGAAAACAATGAGCAGTTCTTC. This codes for CASNPGVLENNEQFF. The complete variable domain, with remaining parts taken from reference TRBV5-1 and TRBJ2-1, reads KAGVTQTPRYLIKTRGQQVTLSCSPISGHRSVSWYQQTPGQGLQFLFEYFSETQRNKGNFPGRFSGRQFSNSRSEMNVSTLELGDSALYLCASNPGVLENNEQFFGPGTRLTVL.

This chain links TRBV3-1 (or the pseudogene TRBV3-2) with TRBJ2-2; D gene unclear. V was cut by 1 base and J by 6 bases, with 6 bases left in between. CDR3 length: 13 residues. Germline assignment: CDR1 LGHDT and CDR2 YNNKEL (reference sequence). CDR3 amino acids: CASSQAHSGELFF. CDR3 DNA: TGTGCCAGCAGCCAAGCTCACTCCGGGGAGCTGTTTTTT.

V is TRBV5-1 and J is TRBJ2-3; the match to TRBD2 covers 10 bases. Germline CDR1 reads SGHRS; CDR2 reads YFSETQ. The CDR3 contains 15 residues. V dropped 6 bases and J dropped 2; count of bases not matched to a gene: 6. Here the CDR3 reads CASTPSGSYTDTQYF. Here the CDR3 DNA reads TGCGCCAGCACCCCTAGCGGGAGTTACACAGATACGCAGTATTTT.

This rearrangement joins TRBV24-1 to TRBJ1-5, with 9 positions matching TRBD1. Germline V gene sequence: CDR1 KGHDR, CDR2 SFDVKD. J gave up 2 bases and V 3 bases, and 4 bases lay outside the gene matches. The CDR3 is 16 residues long. CDR3 sequence reads: CATSDPQGAGNQPQHF. CDR3 sequence (DNA): TGTGCCACCAGTGATCCACAGGGGGCCGGCAATCAGCCCCAGCATTTT.

This clone was seen once. The chain employs TRBV9 and TRBJ1-2; the D is unclear. V was cut by 3 bases and J by 5 bases, with 8 bases left in between. The CDR3 extends over 12 amino acids. CDR1 and CDR2 (germline): SGDLS, YYNGEE. The CDR3 DNA follows: TGTGCCAGCAGCGCCGCTGGGTATGGCTACACCTTC. This translates into CASSAAGYGYTF.

The chain combines TRBV3-1 (or the pseudogene TRBV3-2) with TRBJ1-5; maybe TRBD1 (6 bases). The CDR3 is 17 residues long. Germline V gene lookup returns CDR1 LGHDT and CDR2 YNNKEL (reference sequence). Trimming pared 4 bases from V and 0 bases from J, leaving 16 bases between. CDR3 sequence reads: CASSPSRDIHSNQPQHF. The CDR3 coding sequence is TGTGCCAGCAGCCCGTCCCGGGACATTCATAGCAATCAGCCCCAGCATTTT.

The chain combines TRBV15 with TRBJ1-2; the match to TRBD1 covers 8 bases. The V segment lost 5 bases and the J segment 7 bases; nucleotides outside the gene matches: 9. The CDR3 totals 14 residues. The germline gives CDR1 LNHNV, CDR2 YYDKDF (reference sequence). In nucleotides, the CDR3 is TGTGCCACCAGCTCAAGCCAGGGGGCGAGTGGCTACACCTTC. Its protein product is CATSSSQGASGYTF.

The CDR3 sequence is CASSLTRWGDYGYTF. The CDR3 region has the DNA TGTGCCAGCAGTTTAACCAGGTGGGGGGACTATGGCTACACCTTC. The rearrangement links TRBV27 to TRBJ1-2, with D tentatively TRBD1 (5 bases). Per germline, CDR1 MNHEY and CDR2 SMNVEV (reference sequence). V lost 2 bases and J lost 3, with 13 bases in between. This CDR3 has 15 residues.

The rearrangement uses TRBV18 and TRBJ2-3; D remains ambiguous. Germline V gene sequence: CDR1 KGHSH, CDR2 LQKENI. V dropped 3 bases and J dropped 2 bases, with 3 bases sitting between them. The CDR3 is made up of 12 amino acids. CDR3 loop: CASSPATDTQYF. The DNA for the CDR3 is TGTGCCAGCTCACCGGCCACAGATACGCAGTATTTT.

The chain couples TRBV6-4 to TRBJ2-3, with TRBD1 matching 9 bases. Per the germline V gene, CDR1 is MRHNA and CDR2 is SNTAGT. V gave up 5 bases and J gave up 6 bases; unmatched junction bases: 6. The CDR3 consists of 14 residues. The CDR3 spells CASSTGGVGDTQYF. CDR3 nucleotides: TGTGCCAGCAGTACAGGGGGCGTCGGGGATACGCAGTATTTT.

The rearrangement links TRBV30 to TRBJ1-2; the D is unclear. Per germline, CDR1 GTSNPN and CDR2 SVGIG (reference sequence). V gave up 0 bases and J gave up 3 bases, with 8 bases separating them. The CDR3 extends over 13 amino acids. For the CDR3, the DNA is TGTGCCTGGAGTGTAGCCGGATACTATGGCTACACCTTC. Amino acids: CAWSVAGYYGYTF.

The V gene is TRBV6-2 or TRBV6-3, the J gene TRBJ2-7, with D tentatively TRBD1 (6 bases). V was trimmed by 4 bases and J by 0 bases, leaving 10 bases between them. The germline CDR1 and CDR2 sequences are MNHEY and SVGEGT. The CDR3 is 14 amino acids. The CDR3 nucleotides are TGTGCCAGCAGTTGGGGACAACTCTCCTACGAGCAGTACTTC. As protein: CASSWGQLSYEQYF.

This chain links TRBV18 with TRBJ1-1, with TRBD1 as a possible D gene (5 bases). CDR1 and CDR2 (germline): KGHSH, LQKENI. The CDR3 runs 13 residues. V was shortened by 5 bases and J by 2 bases, with 9 bases between the two germline ends. The CDR3 reads CASSSGSNTEAFF. The CDR3 DNA reads as TGTGCCAGCTCATCAGGGTCCAACACTGAAGCTTTCTTT.

The rearrangement joins TRBV12-3 or TRBV12-4 to TRBJ1-2, with D perhaps matching TRBD1 (6 bases). This CDR3 spans 13 amino acids. V lost 3 bases and J lost 5, with 10 bases in between. CDR3 protein: CASSFDRRYGYTF. CDR3 nucleotide sequence: TGTGCCAGCAGTTTCGACAGGAGGTATGGCTACACCTTC.

This clone was seen more than once but under ten times. The chain has TRBV7-2 and TRBJ1-1; a weak D match, TRBD1 (6 bases). There are 13 residues in the CDR3. V was trimmed by 5 bases and J by 4 bases, leaving 11 bases between them. Germline values: CDR1 SGHTA, CDR2 FQGNSA. CDR3 coding DNA: TGTGCCAGCAGCCGGGGGGGCGTCACTGAAGCTTTCTTT. Its protein product is CASSRGGVTEAFF.

The chain combines TRBV6-5 with TRBJ2-1; 8 nucleotides match TRBD2. Germline V gives CDR1 MNHEY, CDR2 SVGAGI. V was pared by 4 bases and J by 0 bases, with 5 bases of the junction left unmatched. The CDR3 is 16 amino acids. CDR3 sequence: CASSSLSGSSYNEQFF. The CDR3 bases are TGTGCCAGCAGTTCCCTAAGCGGGAGCTCCTACAATGAGCAGTTCTTC.

V is TRBV27 and J is TRBJ1-4; 9 nucleotides align to TRBD1. V lost 5 bases to trimming and J lost 7 bases; unmatched junction nucleotides: 14. The germline V gene encodes CDR1 MNHEY and CDR2 SMNVEV (reference sequence). The CDR3 has 17 amino acids. CDR3 amino acids: CASSPGTGPIIGEKLFF. The CDR3 DNA reads as TGTGCCAGCAGTCCTGGGACAGGGCCAATTATCGGTGAAAAACTGTTTTTT.

The chain carries TRBV4-1 and TRBJ2-1; D call uncertain. The germline V gene encodes CDR1 MGHRA and CDR2 YSYEKL. The V gene lost 5 bases and the J gene lost 4 bases, with 3 bases spanning the gap. CDR3 length equals 11 residues. The CDR3 DNA reads as TGCGCCAGCAGCGAGTACAATGAGCAGTTCTTC. Translated, it gives CASSEYNEQFF.

The chain employs TRBV28 and TRBJ1-2; D might be TRBD1 (6 bases). Germline V CDR1 and CDR2: MDHEN, SYDVKM. The CDR3 consists of 14 residues. V shed 5 bases and J shed 1 base, with 11 bases lying between them. Written as DNA, the CDR3 is TGTGCCAGCAGTACGGGGGCGAATAACTATGGCTACACCTTC. Translating gives CASSTGANNYGYTF.

The chain links TRBV6-5 to TRBJ1-5; 8 bases agree with TRBD1. Per germline, CDR1 MNHEY and CDR2 SVGAGI. The ends lost 5 bases at V and 7 bases at J; junction bases unmatched: 7. The CDR3 runs to 14 residues. The CDR3 DNA follows: TGTGCCAGCAGTCTCGGACAGGGAGGCCAGCCCCAGCATTTT. Translated, it gives CASSLGQGGQPQHF.

The CDR3 coding sequence is TGTGCCAGCAGCCCGCGGACAGGGCAGTGGGATGAAGCTTTCTTT. Its translation is CASSPRTGQWDEAFF. The rearrangement uses TRBV11-2 and TRBJ1-1; 8 bases agree with TRBD1. Trimming took 5 bases from V and 7 from J; bases not matched to a gene: 12. The CDR3 is 15 residues long. In germline, CDR1 is SGHAT, CDR2 FQNNGV.